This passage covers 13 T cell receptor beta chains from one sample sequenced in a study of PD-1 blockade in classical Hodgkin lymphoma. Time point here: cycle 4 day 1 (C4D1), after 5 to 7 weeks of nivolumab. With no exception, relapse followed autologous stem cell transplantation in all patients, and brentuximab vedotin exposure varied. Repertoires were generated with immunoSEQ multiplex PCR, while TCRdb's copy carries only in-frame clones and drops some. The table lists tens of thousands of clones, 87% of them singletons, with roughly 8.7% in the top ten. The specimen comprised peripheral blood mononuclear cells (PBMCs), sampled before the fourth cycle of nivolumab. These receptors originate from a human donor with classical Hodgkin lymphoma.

The CDR3, as DNA: TGTGCCAGCAGCTCAAGCGGTACCTCCTACGAGCAGTACTTC. It specifies CASSSSGTSYEQYF. The rearrangement uses TRBV7-9 and TRBJ2-7, with D maybe TRBD2 (5 bases). Trimming pared 4 bases from V and 0 bases from J, leaving 10 bases between. In germline, CDR1 is SEHNR, CDR2 FQNEAQ (reference sequence). The CDR3 consists of 14 residues.

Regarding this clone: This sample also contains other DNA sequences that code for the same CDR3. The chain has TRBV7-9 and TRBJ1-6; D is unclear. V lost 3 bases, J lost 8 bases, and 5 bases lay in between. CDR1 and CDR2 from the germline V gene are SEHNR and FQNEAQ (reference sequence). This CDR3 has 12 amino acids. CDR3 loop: CASSFSDSPLHF. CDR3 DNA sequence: TGTGCCAGCAGCTTTAGTGATTCACCCCTCCACTTT. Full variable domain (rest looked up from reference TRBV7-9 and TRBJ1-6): DTGVSQNPRHKITKRGQNVTFRCDPISEHNRLYWYRQTLGQGPEFLTYFQNEAQLEKSRLLSDRFSAERPKGSFSTLEIQRTEQGDSAMYLCASSFSDSPLHFGNGTRLTVT.

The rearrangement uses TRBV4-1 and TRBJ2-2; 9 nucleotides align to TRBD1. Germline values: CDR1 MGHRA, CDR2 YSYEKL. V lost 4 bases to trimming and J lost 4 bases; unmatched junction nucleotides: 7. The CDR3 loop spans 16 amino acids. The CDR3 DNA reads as TGCGCCAGCAGCCGCCGACAGGGGGACCTCACCGGGGAGCTGTTTTTT. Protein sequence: CASSRRQGDLTGELFF.

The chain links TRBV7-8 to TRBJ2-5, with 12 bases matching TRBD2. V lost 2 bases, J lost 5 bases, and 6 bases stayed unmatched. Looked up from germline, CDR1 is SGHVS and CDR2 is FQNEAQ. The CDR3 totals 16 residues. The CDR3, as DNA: TGTGCCAGCAGCTTATACCTAGCGGGGGGGCGGGAGACCCAGTACTTC. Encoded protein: CASSLYLAGGRETQYF.

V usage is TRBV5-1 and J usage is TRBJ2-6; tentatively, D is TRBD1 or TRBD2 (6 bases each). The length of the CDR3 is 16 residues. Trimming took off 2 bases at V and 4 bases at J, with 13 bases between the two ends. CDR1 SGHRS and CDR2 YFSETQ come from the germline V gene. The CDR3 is CASSLQGGAGANVLTF. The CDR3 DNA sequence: TGCGCCAGCAGCTTACAGGGAGGAGCGGGGGCCAACGTCCTGACTTTC.

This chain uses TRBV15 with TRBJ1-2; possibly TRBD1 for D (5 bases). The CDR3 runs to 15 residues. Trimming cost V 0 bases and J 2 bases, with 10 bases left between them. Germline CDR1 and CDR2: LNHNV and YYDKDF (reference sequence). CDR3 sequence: CATSRDQGRNYGYTF. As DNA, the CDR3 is TGTGCCACCAGCAGAGATCAGGGACGGAACTATGGCTACACCTTC.

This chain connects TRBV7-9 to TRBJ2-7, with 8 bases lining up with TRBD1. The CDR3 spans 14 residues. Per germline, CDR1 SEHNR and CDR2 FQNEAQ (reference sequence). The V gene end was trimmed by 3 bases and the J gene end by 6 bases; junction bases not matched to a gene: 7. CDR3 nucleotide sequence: TGTGCCAGCAGCTTCCCGACAGGGGCAGGCGAGCAGTACTTC. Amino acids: CASSFPTGAGEQYF.

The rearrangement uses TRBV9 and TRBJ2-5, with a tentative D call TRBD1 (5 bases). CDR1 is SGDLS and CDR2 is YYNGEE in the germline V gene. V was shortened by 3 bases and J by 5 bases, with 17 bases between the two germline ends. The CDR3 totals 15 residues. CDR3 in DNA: TGTGCCAGCAGCGAGGCCCAGGGCCGATTTGAGACCCAGTACTTC. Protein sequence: CASSEAQGRFETQYF.

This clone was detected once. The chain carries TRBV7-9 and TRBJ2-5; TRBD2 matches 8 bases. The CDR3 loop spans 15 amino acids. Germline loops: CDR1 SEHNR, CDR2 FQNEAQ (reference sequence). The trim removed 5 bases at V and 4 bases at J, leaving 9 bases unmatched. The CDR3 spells CASSTSGGRAETQYF. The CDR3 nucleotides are TGTGCCAGCAGCACCTCGGGGGGGCGGGCAGAGACCCAGTACTTC.

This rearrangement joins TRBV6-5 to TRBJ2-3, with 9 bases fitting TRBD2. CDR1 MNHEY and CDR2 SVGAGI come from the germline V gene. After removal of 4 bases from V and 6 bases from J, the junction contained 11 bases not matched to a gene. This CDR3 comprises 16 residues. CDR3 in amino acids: CASSSGRRGGLDTQYF. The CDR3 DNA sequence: TGTGCCAGCAGTTCCGGGAGGCGGGGGGGCCTGGATACGCAGTATTTT.

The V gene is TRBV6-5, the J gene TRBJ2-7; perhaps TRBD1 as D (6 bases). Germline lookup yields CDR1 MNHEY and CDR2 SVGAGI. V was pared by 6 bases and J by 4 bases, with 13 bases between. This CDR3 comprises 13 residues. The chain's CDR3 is CASRAGQLYEQYF. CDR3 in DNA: TGTGCCAGCAGAGCCGGACAGTTATACGAGCAGTACTTC.

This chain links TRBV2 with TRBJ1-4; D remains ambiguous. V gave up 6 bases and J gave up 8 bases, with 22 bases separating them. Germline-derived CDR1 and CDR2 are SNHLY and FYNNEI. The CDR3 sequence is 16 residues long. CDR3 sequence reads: CASSQSSPPVREKLFF. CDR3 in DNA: TGTGCCAGCAGCCAATCGTCGCCCCCCGTCAGGGAAAAACTGTTTTTT.

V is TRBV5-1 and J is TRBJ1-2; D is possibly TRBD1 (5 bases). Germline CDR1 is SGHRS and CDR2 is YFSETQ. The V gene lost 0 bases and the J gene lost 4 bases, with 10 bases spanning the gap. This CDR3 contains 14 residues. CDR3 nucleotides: TGCGCCAGCAGCTTGGGGGAGGGGAGCTATGGCTACACCTTC. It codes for CASSLGEGSYGYTF.